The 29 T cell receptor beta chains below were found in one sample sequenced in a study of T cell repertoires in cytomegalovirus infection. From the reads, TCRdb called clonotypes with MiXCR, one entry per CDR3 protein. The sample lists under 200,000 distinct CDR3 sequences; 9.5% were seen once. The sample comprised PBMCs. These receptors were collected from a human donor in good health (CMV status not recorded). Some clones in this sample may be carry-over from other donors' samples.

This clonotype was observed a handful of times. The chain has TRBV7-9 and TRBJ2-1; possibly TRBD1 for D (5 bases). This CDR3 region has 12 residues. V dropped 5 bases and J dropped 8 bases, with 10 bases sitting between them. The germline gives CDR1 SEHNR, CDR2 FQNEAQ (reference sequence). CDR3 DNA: TGTGCCAGCAGCAGTACACAGGATGAGCAGTTCTTC. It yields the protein CASSSTQDEQFF.

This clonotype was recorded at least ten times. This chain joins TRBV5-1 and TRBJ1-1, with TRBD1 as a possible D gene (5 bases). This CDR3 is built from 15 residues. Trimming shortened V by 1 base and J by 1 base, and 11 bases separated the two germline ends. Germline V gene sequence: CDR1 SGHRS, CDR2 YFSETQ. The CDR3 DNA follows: TGCGCCAGCAGCTTGCGCCAGGGCAAGAACACTGAAGCTTTCTTT. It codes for CASSLRQGKNTEAFF.

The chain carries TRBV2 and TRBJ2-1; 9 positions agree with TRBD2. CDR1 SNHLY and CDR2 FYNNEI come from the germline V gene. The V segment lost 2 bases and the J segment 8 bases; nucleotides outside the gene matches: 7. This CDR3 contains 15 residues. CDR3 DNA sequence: TGTGCCAGCAGTGAACAAAGCGGGGGGTTTGATGAGCAGTTCTTC. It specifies CASSEQSGGFDEQFF.

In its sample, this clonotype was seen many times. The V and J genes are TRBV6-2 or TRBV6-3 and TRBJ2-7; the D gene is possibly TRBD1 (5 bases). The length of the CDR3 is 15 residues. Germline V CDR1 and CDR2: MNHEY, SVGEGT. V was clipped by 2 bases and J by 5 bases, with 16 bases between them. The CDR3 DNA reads TGTGCCAGCAGTTACATGGGGCGCGGATCCAACGAGCAGTACTTC. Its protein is CASSYMGRGSNEQYF.

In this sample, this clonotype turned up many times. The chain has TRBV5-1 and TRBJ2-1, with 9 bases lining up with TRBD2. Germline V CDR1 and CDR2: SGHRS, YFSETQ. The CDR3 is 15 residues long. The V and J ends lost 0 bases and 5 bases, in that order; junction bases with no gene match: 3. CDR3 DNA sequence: TGCGCCAGCAGCTTGGTAGCGGGAGTCAACAATGAGCAGTTCTTC. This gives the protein CASSLVAGVNNEQFF.

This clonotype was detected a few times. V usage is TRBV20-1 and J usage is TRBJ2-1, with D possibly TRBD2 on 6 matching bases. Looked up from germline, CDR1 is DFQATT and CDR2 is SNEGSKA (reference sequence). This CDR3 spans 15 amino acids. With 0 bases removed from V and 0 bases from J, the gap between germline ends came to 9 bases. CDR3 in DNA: TGCAGTGCTAGAGAAAGGGACTCCTCCTACAATGAGCAGTTCTTC. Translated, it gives CSARERDSSYNEQFF.

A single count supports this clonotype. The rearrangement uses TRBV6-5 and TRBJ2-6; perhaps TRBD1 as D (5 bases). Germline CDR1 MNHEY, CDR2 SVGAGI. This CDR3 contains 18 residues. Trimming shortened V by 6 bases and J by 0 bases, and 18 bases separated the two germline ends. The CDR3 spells CASSNPQGLISGANVLTF. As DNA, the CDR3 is TGTGCCAGCAGCAATCCCCAGGGTTTGATCTCTGGGGCCAACGTCCTGACTTTC.

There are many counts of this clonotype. CDR3: CSASPLDRGLQPQHF. The CDR3 nucleotides read TGCAGTGCTAGTCCCCTGGACAGGGGGCTTCAGCCCCAGCATTTT. The chain has TRBV20-1 and TRBJ1-5; 11 bases are a match to TRBD1. The J segment lost 6 bases and the V segment lost 3 bases, leaving 7 bases of the junction unmatched. This CDR3 is 15 amino acids long. CDR1 and CDR2 (germline): DFQATT, SNEGSKA (reference sequence).

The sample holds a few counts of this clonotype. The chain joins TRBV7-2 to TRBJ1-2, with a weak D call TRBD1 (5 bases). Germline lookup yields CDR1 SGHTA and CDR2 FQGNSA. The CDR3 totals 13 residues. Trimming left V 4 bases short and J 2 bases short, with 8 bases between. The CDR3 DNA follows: TGTGCCAGCAGCTCCAGGGCGAACTATGGCTACACCTTC. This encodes CASSSRANYGYTF.

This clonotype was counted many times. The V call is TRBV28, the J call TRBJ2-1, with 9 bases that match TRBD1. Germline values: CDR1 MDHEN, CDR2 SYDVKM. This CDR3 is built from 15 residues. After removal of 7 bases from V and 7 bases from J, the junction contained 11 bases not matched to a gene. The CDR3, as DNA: TGTGCCAGCAAATCAAGGACAGGGGCGGTGAATGAGCAGTTCTTC. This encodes CASKSRTGAVNEQFF.

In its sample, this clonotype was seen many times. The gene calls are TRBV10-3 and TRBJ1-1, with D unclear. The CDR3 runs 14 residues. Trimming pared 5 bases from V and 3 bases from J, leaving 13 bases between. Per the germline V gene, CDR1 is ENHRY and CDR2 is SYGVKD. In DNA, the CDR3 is TGTGCCATCAGTTCGACGGCGCTGGACACTGAAGCTTTCTTT. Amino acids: CAISSTALDTEAFF.

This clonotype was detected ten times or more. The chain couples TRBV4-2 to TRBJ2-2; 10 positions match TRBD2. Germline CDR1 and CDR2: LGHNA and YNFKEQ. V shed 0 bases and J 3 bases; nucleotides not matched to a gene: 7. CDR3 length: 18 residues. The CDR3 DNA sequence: TGTGCCAGCAGCCAAGATCCTAGCGGGAGTCTGTACACCGGGGAGCTGTTTTTT. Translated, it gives CASSQDPSGSLYTGELFF.

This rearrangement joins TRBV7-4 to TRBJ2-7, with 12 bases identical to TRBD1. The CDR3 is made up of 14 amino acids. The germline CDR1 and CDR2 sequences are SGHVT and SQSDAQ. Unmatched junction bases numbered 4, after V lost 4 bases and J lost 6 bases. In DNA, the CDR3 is TGTGCCAGCAGCTCCCGGGACAGGGGGCTCGAGCAGTACGTC. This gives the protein CASSSRDRGLEQYV.

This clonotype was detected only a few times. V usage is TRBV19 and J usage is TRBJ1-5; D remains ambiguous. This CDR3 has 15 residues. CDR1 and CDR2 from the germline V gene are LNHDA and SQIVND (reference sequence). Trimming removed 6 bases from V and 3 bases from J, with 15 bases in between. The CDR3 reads CASSSTAKLNQPQHF. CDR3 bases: TGTGCCAGTAGCTCGACGGCAAAACTCAATCAGCCCCAGCATTTT. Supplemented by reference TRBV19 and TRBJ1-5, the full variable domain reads DGGITQSPKYLFRKEGQNVTLSCEQNLNHDAMYWYRQDPGQGLRLIYYSQIVNDFQKGDIAEGYSVSREKKESFPLTVTSAQKNPTAFYLCASSSTAKLNQPQHFGDGTRLSIL.

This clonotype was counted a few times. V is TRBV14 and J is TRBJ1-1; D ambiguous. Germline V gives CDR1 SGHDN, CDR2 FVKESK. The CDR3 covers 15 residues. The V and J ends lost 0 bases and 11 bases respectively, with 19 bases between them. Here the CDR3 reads CASSQDLLASLGAFF. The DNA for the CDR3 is TGTGCCAGCAGCCAAGACTTGCTGGCATCCCTGGGGGCTTTCTTT.

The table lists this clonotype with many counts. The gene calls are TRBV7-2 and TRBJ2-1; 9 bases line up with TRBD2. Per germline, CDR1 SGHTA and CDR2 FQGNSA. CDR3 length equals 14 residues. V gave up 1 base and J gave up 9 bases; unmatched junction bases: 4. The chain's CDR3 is CASSLDAGGIEQFF. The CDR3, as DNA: TGTGCCAGCAGCTTAGACGCGGGGGGGATTGAGCAGTTCTTC.

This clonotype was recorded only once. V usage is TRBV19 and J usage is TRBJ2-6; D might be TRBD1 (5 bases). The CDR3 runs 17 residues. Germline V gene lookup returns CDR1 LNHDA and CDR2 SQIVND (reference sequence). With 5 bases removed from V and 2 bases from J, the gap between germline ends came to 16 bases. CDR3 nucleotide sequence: TGTGCCAGTAGTCGGATATACCAGGGTACTGGGGCCAACGTCCTGACTTTC. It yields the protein CASSRIYQGTGANVLTF.

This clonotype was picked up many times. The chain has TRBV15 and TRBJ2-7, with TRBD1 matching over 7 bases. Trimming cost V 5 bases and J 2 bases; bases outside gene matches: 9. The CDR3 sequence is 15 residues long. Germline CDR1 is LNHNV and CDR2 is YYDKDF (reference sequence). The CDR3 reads CATSHYRDRTYEQYF. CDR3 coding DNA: TGTGCCACCAGCCATTACCGGGACAGAACCTACGAGCAGTACTTC.

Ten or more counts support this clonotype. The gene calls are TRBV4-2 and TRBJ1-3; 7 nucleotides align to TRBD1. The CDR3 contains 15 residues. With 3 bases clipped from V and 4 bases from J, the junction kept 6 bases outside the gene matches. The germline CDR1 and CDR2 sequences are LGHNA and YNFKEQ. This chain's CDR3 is CASSQKGATGNTIYF. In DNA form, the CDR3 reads TGTGCCAGCAGCCAGAAGGGGGCTACAGGAAACACCATATATTTT.

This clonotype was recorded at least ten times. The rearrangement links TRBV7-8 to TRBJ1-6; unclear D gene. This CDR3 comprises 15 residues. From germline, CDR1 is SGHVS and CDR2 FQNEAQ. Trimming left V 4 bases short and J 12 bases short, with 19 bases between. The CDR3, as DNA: TGTGCCAGCAGCTCCTCTTTTGGTTCGGGTTTACCCCTCCACTTT. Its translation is CASSSSFGSGLPLHF. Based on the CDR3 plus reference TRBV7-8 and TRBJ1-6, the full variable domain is GAGVSQSPRYKVAKRGQDVALRCDPISGHVSLFWYQQALGQGPEFLTYFQNEAQLDKSGLPSDRFFAERPEGSVSTLKIQRTQQEDSAVYLCASSSSFGSGLPLHFGNGTRLTVT.

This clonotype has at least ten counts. The CDR3 region is CASILKGGKETQYF. The CDR3 bases are TGTGCCAGCATCCTTAAAGGCGGAAAAGAGACCCAGTACTTC. J is TRBJ2-5 and V is TRBV28; D is ambiguous. This CDR3 region has 14 residues. Germline-derived CDR1 and CDR2 are MDHEN and SYDVKM. Trimming pared 7 bases from V and 3 bases from J, leaving 15 bases between.

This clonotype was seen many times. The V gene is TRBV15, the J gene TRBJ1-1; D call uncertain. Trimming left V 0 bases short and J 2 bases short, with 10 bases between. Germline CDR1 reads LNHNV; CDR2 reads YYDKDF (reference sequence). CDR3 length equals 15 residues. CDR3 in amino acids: CATSRDQVTNTEAFF. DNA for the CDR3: TGTGCCACCAGCAGAGATCAGGTGACAAACACTGAAGCTTTCTTT.

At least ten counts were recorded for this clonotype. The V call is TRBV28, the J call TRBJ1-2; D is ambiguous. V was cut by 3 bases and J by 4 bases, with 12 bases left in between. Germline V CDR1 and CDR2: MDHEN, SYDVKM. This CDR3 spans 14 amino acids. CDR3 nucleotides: TGTGCCAGCAGTTTCCTTCGGGCCAGCTATGGCTACACCTTC. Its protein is CASSFLRASYGYTF.

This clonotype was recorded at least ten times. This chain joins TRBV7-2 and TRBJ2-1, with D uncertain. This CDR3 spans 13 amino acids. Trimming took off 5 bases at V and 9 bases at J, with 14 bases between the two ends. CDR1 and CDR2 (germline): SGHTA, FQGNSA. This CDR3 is CASSPAGDREQFF. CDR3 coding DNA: TGTGCCAGCAGCCCAGCTGGGGATCGTGAGCAGTTCTTC.

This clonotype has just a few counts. The CDR3 reads CASSNDRKRDTQYF. Written as DNA, the CDR3 is TGTGCCAGCAGCAATGACAGGAAGAGGGATACGCAGTATTTT. The chain recombines TRBV7-2 with TRBJ2-3, with a possible D match to TRBD1 (6 bases). Per germline, CDR1 SGHTA and CDR2 FQGNSA. The CDR3 has 14 amino acids. V was cut by 5 bases and J by 6 bases, with 15 bases left in between.

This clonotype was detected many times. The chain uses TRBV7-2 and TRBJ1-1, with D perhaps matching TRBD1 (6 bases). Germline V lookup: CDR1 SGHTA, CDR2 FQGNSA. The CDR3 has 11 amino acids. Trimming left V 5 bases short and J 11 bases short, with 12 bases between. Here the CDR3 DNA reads TGTGCCAGCAGCACCAACAGGGTTGCTTTCTTT. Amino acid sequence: CASSTNRVAFF.

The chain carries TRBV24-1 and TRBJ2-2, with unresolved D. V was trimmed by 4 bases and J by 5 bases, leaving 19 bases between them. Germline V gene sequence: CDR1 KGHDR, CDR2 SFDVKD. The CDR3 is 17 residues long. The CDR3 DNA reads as TGTGCCACCAGTGACCCACTTGAAACTCAGAAAACCGGGGAGCTGTTTTTT. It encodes CATSDPLETQKTGELFF.

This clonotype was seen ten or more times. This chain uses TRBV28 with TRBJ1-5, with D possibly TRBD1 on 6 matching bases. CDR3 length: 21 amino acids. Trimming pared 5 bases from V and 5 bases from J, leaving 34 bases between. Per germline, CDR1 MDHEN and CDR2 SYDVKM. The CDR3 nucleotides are TGTGCCAGCAGTCACCCCCCGGGGGCTACAGGTACCGAAGGTCTTTATCAGCCCCAGCATTTT. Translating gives CASSHPPGATGTEGLYQPQHF. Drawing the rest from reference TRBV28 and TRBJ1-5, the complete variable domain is DVKVTQSSRYLVKRTGEKVFLECVQDMDHENMFWYRQDPGLGLRLIYFSYDVKMKEKGDIPEGYSVSREKKERFSLILESASTNQTSMYLCASSHPPGATGTEGLYQPQHFGDGTRLSIL.

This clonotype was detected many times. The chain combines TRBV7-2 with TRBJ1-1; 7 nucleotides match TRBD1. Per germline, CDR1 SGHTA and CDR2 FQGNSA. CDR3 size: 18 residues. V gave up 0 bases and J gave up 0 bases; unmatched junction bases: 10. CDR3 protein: CASSLAQLGQTMNTEAFF. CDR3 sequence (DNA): TGTGCCAGCAGCTTAGCGCAGCTGGGACAGACTATGAACACTGAAGCTTTCTTT.